These T cell receptor beta chains were read from a single sample in a study of graft-versus-host responses after intestinal transplantation. The table came from immunoSEQ multiplex PCR; TCRdb's copy has only in-frame clones and leaves some out. Of about 15,000 clones listed, under 80% were seen once; the top ten hold 7.5% to 10%. The starting material was ileum tissue, obtained approximately 700 days after intestinal transplantation. These receptor sequences come from a human patient who received an intestinal transplant, so some T cells may come from the graft donor. CDR3s include the opening cysteine and the closing phenylalanine or tryptophan. A D gene is named only where the DNA matches it firmly. A row's size may be missing; if present it is once, few, many or a size class.

>TRBJ2-7|TRBV4-2|TRBD2|-
CASSQVLLAGIRSAYEQYF
TGTGCCAGCAGCCAAGTCTTACTAGCGGGGATTCGTTCAGCCTACGAGCAGTACTTC
>TRBJ1-1|TRBV29-1|-|-
CSALPSGTEAFF
TGCAGCGCCCTACCGTCCGGGACTGAAGCTTTCTTT
>TRBJ1-2|TRBV25-1|TRBD1|-
CASSEFAGQGNGYTF
TGTGCCAGCAGTGAATTTGCGGGACAGGGAAATGGCTACACCTTC
>TRBJ1-2|TRBV7-2|-|-
CASSSTGGYTF
TGTGCCAGCAGCTCCACAGGAGGCTACACCTTC
>TRBJ2-1|TRBV1|-|-
CTSSQHRDKAHEQFF
TGCACCAGCAGCCAACACCGGGACAAAGCCCATGAGCAGTTCTTC
>TRBJ2-4|TRBV15|TRBD1|-
CATSLHDRGIAKNIQYF
TGTGCCACCAGCCTACACGACAGGGGTATAGCCAAAAACATTCAGTACTTC
>TRBJ2-1|TRBV25-1|-|-
CASSEGQGLGRSYNEQFF
TGTGCCAGCAGTGAAGGGCAGGGGCTGGGAAGGTCCTACAATGAGCAGTTCTTC
>TRBJ2-7|TRBV15|TRBD1|-
CATSRGTGERGYEQYF
TGTGCCACCAGCAGAGGAACAGGGGAAAGGGGCTACGAGCAGTACTTC
>TRBJ2-6|TRBV7-9|TRBD1|few
CASSFPGQVTGANVLTF
TGTGCCAGCAGCTTTCCGGGACAGGTAACTGGGGCCAACGTCCTGACTTTC
>TRBJ2-3|TRBV27|-|-
CASSSPRQGVGYTDTQYF
TGTGCCAGCAGTTCACCTCGGCAGGGCGTGGGGTATACAGATACGCAGTATTTT
>TRBJ1-2|TRBV15|-|-
CATTQTRENYGYTF
TGTGCCACCACCCAGACAAGGGAGAACTATGGCTACACCTTC
>TRBJ2-7|TRBV5-1|-|-
CASSPNVAGASYEQYF
TGCGCCAGCAGCCCAAACGTCGCGGGGGCGTCCTACGAGCAGTACTTC
>TRBJ2-1|TRBV7-8|TRBD1|-
CASSHPGTGKNNEQFF
TGTGCCAGCAGTCACCCCGGGACAGGGAAGAACAATGAGCAGTTCTTC
>TRBJ2-7|TRBV11-3|TRBD1|-
CASSFTGGLRSEQYF
TGTGCCAGCAGCTTCACAGGGGGCTTGAGGAGCGAGCAGTACTTC
>TRBJ2-1|TRBV5-5|TRBD2|-
CASSLVAGLARFYNEQFF
TGTGCCAGCAGCTTGGTAGCGGGACTAGCGAGGTTCTACAATGAGCAGTTCTTC
>TRBJ1-2|TRBV5-4|TRBD1|few
CASTQNAGQGSHGYTF
TGTGCCAGCACTCAAAACGCGGGACAGGGAAGCCATGGCTACACCTTC
>TRBJ1-1|TRBV29-1|TRBD1|-
CSVEQGATEAFF
TGCAGCGTTGAACAGGGGGCCACTGAAGCTTTCTTT
>TRBJ1-1|TRBV23-1|-|-
CASSQSKGEAFF
TGCGCCAGCAGTCAATCGAAGGGGGAAGCTTTCTTT
>TRBJ1-3|TRBV1|-|few
CTSSQDVDLGQRAENTIYF
TGCACCAGCAGCCAAGATGTGGATTTGGGCCAGAGGGCGGAAAACACCATATATTTT
>TRBJ2-3|TRBV6-1|TRBD1|-
CASSAYRGFDTQYF
TGTGCCAGCAGTGCGTACAGGGGCTTCGATACGCAGTATTTT
>TRBJ2-3|TRBV5-5|TRBD2|few
CASSFLAGGADTQYF
TGTGCCAGCAGCTTCCTAGCGGGGGGCGCAGATACGCAGTATTTT
>TRBJ1-5|TRBV5-5|-|few
CASSLTNSNQPQHF
TGTGCCAGCAGCTTAACAAATAGCAATCAGCCCCAGCATTTT
>TRBJ1-1|TRBV2|-|-
CASSEGGGGRFTEAFF
TGTGCCAGCAGTGAGGGGGGAGGGGGACGTTTCACTGAAGCTTTCTTT
>TRBJ2-7|TRBV6-6|-|-
CASSYSQGILSYEQYF
TGTGCCAGCAGTTACTCCCAGGGGATCTTATCCTACGAGCAGTACTTC
>TRBJ2-5|TRBV30|-|-
CACRRGTQGARETQYF
TGTGCCTGCCGGCGAGGGACACAAGGTGCGAGGGAGACCCAGTACTTC
>TRBJ1-2|TRBV2|-|-
CATQQGGSNYGYTF
TGTGCCACGCAGCAAGGGGGTTCCAACTATGGCTACACCTTC
>TRBJ2-1|TRBV30|-|-
CAWEGDFNEQFF
TGTGCCTGGGAGGGTGACTTCAATGAGCAGTTCTTC
>TRBJ1-1|TRBV6-6|TRBD1|few
CASRREAFQGGTEAFF
TGTGCCAGCAGGAGAGAGGCTTTCCAGGGGGGCACTGAAGCTTTCTTT
>TRBJ2-3|TRBV4-3|-|few
CASSLRTSTDTQYF
TGCGCCAGCAGCCTTCGGACATCCACAGATACGCAGTATTTT
>TRBJ2-2|TRBV19|-|-
CASSRDISNTGELFF
TGTGCCAGTAGTAGGGACATTTCGAACACCGGGGAGCTGTTTTTT
>TRBJ2-1|TRBV30|-|-
CAWSVEGNEQFF
TGTGCCTGGAGTGTCGAGGGCAATGAGCAGTTCTTC
>TRBJ1-1|TRBV4-3|TRBD1|-
CASSQAGTGVAEAFF
TGCGCCAGCAGCCAAGCCGGGACAGGGGTCGCTGAAGCTTTCTTT
>TRBJ2-3|TRBV6-4|-|-
CASSDSTGRASSTDTQYF
TGTGCCAGCAGTGACTCGACGGGCAGGGCTTCTAGCACAGATACGCAGTATTTT
>TRBJ2-4|TRBV5-4|TRBD1|-
CASSLYQGAGQRYF
TGTGCCAGCAGCCTATATCAGGGGGCAGGTCAAAGGTACTTC
>TRBJ1-1|TRBV6-5|TRBD1|-
CASTTGGGNTEAFF
TGTGCCAGCACCACAGGGGGTGGGAACACTGAAGCTTTCTTT
>TRBJ2-3|TRBV7-9|TRBD2|-
CASSLGGLAGRTDTQYF
TGTGCCAGCAGCCTCGGAGGACTAGCGGGACGCACAGATACGCAGTATTTT
>TRBJ1-1|TRBV4-1|-|-
CASSHPGSEENTEAFF
TGCGCCAGCAGCCATCCAGGCTCCGAAGAGAACACTGAAGCTTTCTTT
>TRBJ1-1|TRBV7-2|-|-
CASSLRRTDEAFF
TGTGCCAGCAGCTTAAGGCGGACTGATGAAGCTTTCTTT
>TRBJ2-7|TRBV6-1|TRBD1|-
CASSVIQGASSRPEQYF
TGTGCCAGCAGTGTGATACAGGGGGCAAGTAGCCGTCCCGAGCAGTACTTC
>TRBJ2-2|TRBV6-4|-|-
CASSDSIGAGELFF
TGTGCCAGCAGTGACTCGATAGGGGCCGGGGAGCTGTTTTTT
>TRBJ1-2|TRBV5-4|TRBD1|few
CASSIGQGISGYTF
TGTGCCAGCAGTATAGGACAGGGTATCAGTGGCTACACCTTC
>TRBJ2-3|TRBV6-4|TRBD2|-
CASSPTSGGADTQYF
TGTGCCAGCAGTCCGACTAGCGGGGGGGCTGATACGCAGTATTTT
>TRBJ2-5|TRBV2|TRBD2|-
CASSGLAGGETQYF
TGTGCCAGCAGTGGACTAGCGGGGGGAGAGACCCAGTACTTC
>TRBJ1-1|TRBV6-1|TRBD1|once
CASSEPLTGVLLMNTEAFF
TGTGCCAGCAGTGAACCCTTAACAGGGGTCCTTCTGATGAACACTGAAGCTTTCTTT
>TRBJ1-4|TRBV7-9|-|-
CASSLVGGVEKLFF
TGTGCCAGCAGCTTAGTTGGGGGGGTAGAAAAACTGTTTTTT
>TRBJ1-4|TRBV7-8|TRBD1|-
CASSPLIVDRDSINEKLFF
TGTGCCAGCAGCCCCCTTATCGTAGACCGGGACAGTATTAATGAAAAACTGTTTTTT